These 9 T cell receptor beta chains were sequenced from one sample in a study of T cell responses to AZD1222 COVID-19 vaccine. Data came from immunoSEQ multiplex PCR; TCRdb stores just in-frame clones and leaves some out. The profile covers over 150,000 clones, with roughly nine tenths appearing a single time and approximately 1.5% taken by the ten largest. The sample in question was peripheral blood, obtained on day 0 of AZD1222 vaccination. These TCRs come from an adult in good health.

The chain joins TRBV21-1 to TRBJ1-5; the D call of TRBD1 is as the table states it, not checked on the DNA. TRBV21-1 is a known pseudogene. The CDR3 length is 16 residues. The DNA of the CDR3 is TGTGCCAGCAGCCCCCTGCCCAGGGGCGCTTACCAGCCCCAGCATTTT. Protein: CASSPLPRGAYQPQHF.

V usage is TRBV30 and J usage is TRBJ1-1, with a weak D call TRBD1 (5 bases). Germline assignment: CDR1 GTSNPN and CDR2 SVGIG (reference sequence). V shed 4 bases and J shed 1 base, with 16 bases lying between them. This CDR3 is built from 15 residues. The CDR3 loop reads CAWIRRTKTNTEAFF. The CDR3 DNA sequence: TGTGCCTGGATCCGACGGACAAAAACGAACACTGAAGCTTTCTTT.

The CDR3 bases are TGCGCCAGCAGTTCCAGGGGGTATAATTCACCCCTCCACTTT. This encodes CASSSRGYNSPLHF. The chain combines TRBV10-2 with TRBJ1-6; 7 bases agree with TRBD1. In germline, CDR1 is WSHSY, CDR2 SAAADI. V lost 5 bases, J lost 4 bases, and 2 bases stayed unmatched. The CDR3 extends over 14 amino acids.

The chain links TRBV19 to TRBJ2-5, with D perhaps TRBD1 (5 bases). The germline V gene has CDR1 LNHDA and CDR2 SQIVND (reference sequence). The CDR3 covers 15 residues. The germline V and J ends were trimmed by 3 bases and 1 base, with 12 bases remaining between them. CDR3 DNA sequence: TGTGCCAGTAGTATGGGCCCGGACACCCAAGAGACCCAGTACTTC. Its protein is CASSMGPDTQETQYF.

This rearrangement joins TRBV2 to TRBJ1-6, with D uncertain. There are 15 residues in the CDR3. Germline values: CDR1 SNHLY, CDR2 FYNNEI. V lost 7 bases and J 7 bases, leaving 17 bases between the germline ends. The CDR3: CASTPGRGGNSPLHF. In nucleotides, the CDR3 is TGTGCCAGCACCCCGGGTCGAGGAGGGAATTCACCCCTCCACTTT.

The rearrangement uses TRBV24-1 and TRBJ1-2; tentatively, D is TRBD1 (5 bases). The CDR3 totals 14 residues. In germline, CDR1 is KGHDR, CDR2 SFDVKD. Deletions cut 4 bases from V and 2 bases from J, with 10 bases between. The CDR3 sequence: CATSEGGANYGYTF. CDR3 bases: TGTGCCACCAGTGAGGGAGGGGCAAACTATGGCTACACCTTC.

This clone was recorded once. The chain is built from TRBV5-4 and TRBJ2-7; a possible D gene is TRBD1 (5 bases). This CDR3 is built from 13 residues. V lost 1 base, J lost 3 bases, and 8 bases lay in between. Germline values: CDR1 SGHNT, CDR2 YYREEE (reference sequence). The chain's CDR3 is CASSLQGVYEQYF. The CDR3 nucleotides read TGTGCCAGCAGCTTGCAGGGCGTCTACGAGCAGTACTTC.

The chain is built from TRBV4-1 and TRBJ1-2, with D unresolved. The CDR3 is 15 residues long. V lost 0 bases and J lost 4, with 12 bases in between. Germline V CDR1 and CDR2: MGHRA, YSYEKL. The CDR3 sequence is CASSQDTATFYGYTF. In DNA form, the CDR3 reads TGCGCCAGCAGCCAAGATACAGCCACCTTCTATGGCTACACCTTC.

The chain couples TRBV19 to TRBJ2-2, with D hard to call. From germline, CDR1 is LNHDA and CDR2 SQIVND (reference sequence). Trimming removed 7 bases at V and 4 bases at J, with 13 bases between. CDR3 size: 14 residues. The CDR3 loop is CASKTAVVTGELFF. The CDR3 DNA sequence: TGTGCCAGTAAAACCGCCGTCGTCACCGGGGAGCTGTTTTTT. Full variable domain (rest looked up from reference TRBV19 and TRBJ2-2): DGGITQSPKYLFRKEGQNVTLSCEQNLNHDAMYWYRQDPGQGLRLIYYSQIVNDFQKGDIAEGYSVSREKKESFPLTVTSAQKNPTAFYLCASKTAVVTGELFFGEGSRLTVL.